The 30 T cell receptor beta chains below come from one sample, sequenced in a study of OX40 agonist ivuxolimab in advanced cancers. Data came from immunoSEQ multiplex PCR; TCRdb stores just in-frame clones and leaves some out. The table lists more than 40,000 clones, 82% of them singletons. The sequences come from CD4+ or CD8+ T cells sorted from blood, collected in a trial of the OX40 agonist ivuxolimab. All receptors derive from an adult with an advanced solid tumor such as melanoma, head and neck, liver or kidney cancer.

The chain carries TRBV18 and TRBJ2-1; TRBD2 matches 8 bases. From germline, CDR1 is KGHSH and CDR2 LQKENI. V lost 5 bases, J lost 4 bases, and 10 bases stayed unmatched. The CDR3 is 16 residues long. The CDR3 DNA sequence: TGTGCCAGCTCATTAGTAGCGGGGATCTTTTACAATGAGCAGTTCTTC. Translation: CASSLVAGIFYNEQFF.

The chain is built from TRBV5-6 and TRBJ1-2; D remains ambiguous. Between the trimmed V and J ends, which lost 2 bases and 4 bases, there was a span of 3 bases. Germline CDR1 SGHDT, CDR2 YYEEEE. The CDR3 runs 11 residues. The CDR3 is CASSLGYGYTF. CDR3 DNA sequence: TGTGCCAGCAGCTTAGGCTATGGCTACACCTTC.

This chain connects TRBV7-2 to TRBJ2-7; no firm D call. Trimming pared 0 bases from V and 1 base from J, leaving 4 bases between. This CDR3 has 13 residues. Germline assignment: CDR1 SGHTA and CDR2 FQGNSA. The CDR3 loop reads CASSLAGSYEQYF. CDR3 nucleotides: TGTGCCAGCAGCTTAGCCGGGTCCTACGAGCAGTACTTC.

This clone was picked up a small number of times. The rearrangement links TRBV6-6 to TRBJ2-5, with D uncertain. Germline CDR1 reads MNHNY; CDR2 reads SVGAGI (reference sequence). Trimming stripped 6 bases from V and 5 bases from J, with 10 bases between. The CDR3 runs to 12 residues. This CDR3 reads CASSHLGETQYF. CDR3 DNA: TGTGCCAGCAGCCACCTGGGCGAGACCCAGTACTTC.

V gene TRBV5-1 combines with J gene TRBJ1-1; D remains unclear. CDR3 length: 14 amino acids. The ends were cut back, 0 bases at V and 2 bases at J, with 8 bases in the middle. CDR1 is SGHRS, CDR2 YFSETQ, per germline. CDR3 coding DNA: TGCGCCAGCAGCTTGGTTACGGCTAACACTGAAGCTTTCTTT. The encoded protein is CASSLVTANTEAFF.

This clone was detected a few times. J is TRBJ2-5 and V is TRBV20-1; no firm D call. The germline V gene encodes CDR1 DFQATT and CDR2 SNEGSKA (reference sequence). The CDR3 covers 10 residues. V shed 7 bases and J shed 3 bases, with 6 bases lying between them. The CDR3 loop reads CSGWKETQYF. The CDR3 nucleotides read TGCAGTGGGTGGAAAGAGACCCAGTACTTC.

In DNA form, the CDR3 reads TGCGCCAGCAGCCACGGGACCACTTCCTCCGAAGCTTTCTTT. This sequence encodes CASSHGTTSSEAFF. The chain links TRBV5-1 to TRBJ1-1; tentatively, D is TRBD1 (5 bases). The CDR3 spans 14 residues. CDR1 is SGHRS and CDR2 is YFSETQ in the germline V gene. V was pared by 4 bases and J by 8 bases, with 18 bases between.

The chain has TRBV5-4 and TRBJ2-5; D is ambiguous. In germline, CDR1 is SGHNT, CDR2 YYREEE (reference sequence). This CDR3 contains 11 residues. Trimming removed 1 base at V and 5 bases at J, with 3 bases between. This CDR3 reads CASSLRETQYF. CDR3 coding DNA: TGTGCCAGCAGCTTGCGGGAGACCCAGTACTTC.

As concerns this clone: Germline and junction disagree at one end, which may indicate a read error. The V gene is TRBV7-7, the J gene TRBJ2-3, with a tentative D call TRBD1 (6 bases). There are 17 residues in the CDR3. Per germline, CDR1 SSHAT and CDR2 FNYEAQ (reference sequence). The CDR3 bases are TGTGCTAGCAGCCCCCGGGCCGGGCAGGGGACACGAGATACGCAGTATTTT. Its protein is CASSPRAGQGTRDTQYF. Looking up the rest from reference TRBV7-7 and TRBJ2-3 gives the full variable domain: GAGVSQSPRYKVTKRGQDVTLRCDPISSHATLYWYQQALGQGPEFLTYFNYEAQPDKSGLPSDRFSAERPEGSISTLTIQRTEQRDSAMYRCASSPRAGQGTRDTQYFGPGTRLTVL.

The rearrangement joins TRBV21-1 to TRBJ2-1. TRBV21-1 is a documented pseudogene. The CDR3 totals 15 residues. The CDR3 loop is CASSTRDPRAYEQFF. CDR3 nucleotide sequence: TGTGCCAGCAGCACCCGGGACCCCAGGGCATATGAGCAGTTCTTC.

The chain recombines TRBV5-8 with TRBJ1-4; D is perhaps TRBD1 (5 bases). CDR3 size: 16 residues. V shed 2 bases and J shed 0 bases, with 11 bases lying between them. The germline CDR1 and CDR2 sequences are SGHTS and YDEGEE. In DNA form, the CDR3 reads TGTGCCAGCAGCTTAGTTCGAGGGGCAACTAATGAAAAACTGTTTTTT. Translated: CASSLVRGATNEKLFF.

V gene TRBV18 combines with J gene TRBJ2-5, with D possibly called TRBD1 or TRBD2 (5 bases each). V was shortened by 6 bases and J by 2 bases, with 16 bases between the two germline ends. The germline CDR1 and CDR2 sequences are KGHSH and LQKENI. The CDR3 runs 15 residues. The CDR3 region is CASSRDGAKQETQYF. The CDR3 DNA sequence: TGTGCCAGCTCCCGCGACGGGGCTAAACAAGAGACCCAGTACTTC.

The genes are TRBV30 and TRBJ1-2, with D possibly being TRBD1 (5 bases). The germline V gene encodes CDR1 GTSNPN and CDR2 SVGIG (reference sequence). The CDR3 runs to 14 residues. Trimming removed 2 bases at V and 1 base at J, with 11 bases between. CDR3 DNA: TGTGCCTGGAGTCTTCACAGGAGTAACTATGGCTACACCTTC. The encoded protein is CAWSLHRSNYGYTF.

The chain links TRBV5-6 to TRBJ2-4, with D perhaps matching TRBD2 (5 bases). Trimming cost V 0 bases and J 6 bases, with 16 bases left between them. The CDR3 extends over 16 amino acids. Germline-derived CDR1 and CDR2 are SGHDT and YYEEEE. The CDR3 bases are TGTGCCAGCAGCTTGGGTGTCACCCTCGGAGGAAACATTCAGTACTTC. Protein product: CASSLGVTLGGNIQYF.

J is TRBJ2-3 and V is TRBV5-4, with a possible D match to TRBD2 (5 bases). The CDR3 extends over 14 amino acids. Germline assignment: CDR1 SGHNT and CDR2 YYREEE (reference sequence). Trimming stripped 3 bases from V and 2 bases from J, with 10 bases between. CDR3 sequence reads: CASSSRLLTDTQYF. CDR3 coding DNA: TGTGCCAGCAGCTCGCGACTACTCACAGATACGCAGTATTTT.

The chain combines TRBV5-6 with TRBJ2-7, with a tentative D call TRBD2 (5 bases). The V gene's germline CDR1 is SGHDT and CDR2 YYEEEE. The V and J ends lost 5 bases and 6 bases respectively, with 12 bases between them. The CDR3 is 12 residues long. Here the CDR3 reads CASSLYRGEQYF. The CDR3 bases are TGTGCCAGCAGTTTATACCGGGGCGAGCAGTACTTC.

This clone showed up just once. The chain employs TRBV29-1 and TRBJ2-1; 7 positions match TRBD2. This CDR3 has 15 residues. J lost 0 bases, V lost 7 bases, and 9 bases had no gene match. Germline V gene sequence: CDR1 SQVTM, CDR2 ANQGSEA. This CDR3 reads CSASRGRVSYNEQFF. Written as DNA, the CDR3 is TGCAGCGCCTCTCGGGGGAGGGTCTCCTACAATGAGCAGTTCTTC.

The chain has TRBV29-1 and TRBJ1-2; 12 nucleotides agree with TRBD1. CDR3 length equals 13 residues. Germline assignment: CDR1 SQVTM and CDR2 ANQGSEA. V lost 6 bases and J lost 3; bases outside the gene matches: 2. The CDR3 region has the DNA TGCAGCGTGGGACAGGGGGCTGACTATGGCTACACCTTC. Its translation is CSVGQGADYGYTF.

This clone was seen only once. The rearrangement joins TRBV5-6 to TRBJ2-1; D is tentatively TRBD1 or TRBD2 (5 bases each). Looked up from germline, CDR1 is SGHDT and CDR2 is YYEEEE. The CDR3 length is 16 residues. V was shortened by 4 bases and J by 5 bases, with 19 bases between the two germline ends. CDR3 DNA sequence: TGTGCCAGCAGCCGCCGGGGCATTGCCCCCAACAATGAGCAGTTCTTC. This gives the protein CASSRRGIAPNNEQFF.

The chain has TRBV4-3 and TRBJ2-1, with 7 bases that match TRBD2. The J segment lost 10 bases and the V segment lost 0 bases, leaving 6 bases of the junction unmatched. The CDR3 covers 14 residues. Germline CDR1 LGHNA, CDR2 YSLEER. CDR3 amino acids: CASSQESSGEEQFF. The CDR3 DNA reads TGCGCCAGCAGCCAAGAGTCTAGCGGTGAGGAGCAGTTCTTC.

The V gene is TRBV5-1, the J gene TRBJ2-1; tentatively, D is TRBD2 (6 bases). The CDR3 is 16 residues long. The V gene lost 5 bases and the J gene lost 5 bases, with 20 bases spanning the gap. Germline loops: CDR1 SGHRS, CDR2 YFSETQ. The CDR3 region has the DNA TGCGCCAGCAGTGTCGATAGCGGTATCATTAACAATGAGCAGTTCTTC. Protein product: CASSVDSGIINNEQFF.

Points on this clone: The same CDR3 can be traced to other DNA sequences in this sample. This chain uses TRBV5-1 with TRBJ1-1, with unresolved D. V was shortened by 1 base and J by 0 bases, with 13 bases between the two germline ends. The CDR3 sequence is 16 residues long. CDR1 and CDR2 (germline): SGHRS, YFSETQ. The CDR3 DNA is TGCGCCAGCAGCTTGAAGTCGGGAGCCTTGAACACTGAAGCTTTCTTT. It specifies CASSLKSGALNTEAFF.

The chain recombines TRBV5-6 with TRBJ2-5; D is possibly TRBD1 (5 bases). The germline gives CDR1 SGHDT, CDR2 YYEEEE. The CDR3 extends over 13 amino acids. Trimming stripped 3 bases from V and 4 bases from J, with 10 bases between. CDR3 coding DNA: TGTGCCAGCAGCTCGGACAAGACAGAGACCCAGTACTTC. It yields the protein CASSSDKTETQYF.

The rearrangement joins TRBV19 to TRBJ2-7; D is perhaps TRBD2 (6 bases). CDR1 is LNHDA and CDR2 is SQIVND in the germline V gene (reference sequence). V was clipped by 6 bases and J by 0 bases, with 12 bases between them. The CDR3 is 14 residues long. The CDR3 region has the DNA TGTGCCAGTAGCCAGACTAGAAGCTCCTACGAGCAGTACTTC. This encodes CASSQTRSSYEQYF.

Regarding this clone: The sample contains more than one DNA sequence encoding this CDR3. The chain has TRBV19 and TRBJ1-1; D gene unclear. CDR3 length equals 14 residues. With 0 bases removed from V and 0 bases from J, the gap between germline ends came to 5 bases. Germline CDR1 reads LNHDA; CDR2 reads SQIVND (reference sequence). CDR3 amino acids: CASSIEGLNTEAFF. For the CDR3, the DNA is TGTGCCAGTAGTATAGAGGGTTTGAACACTGAAGCTTTCTTT. Using reference TRBV19 and TRBJ1-1 for the parts outside the CDR3, the full variable domain is DGGITQSPKYLFRKEGQNVTLSCEQNLNHDAMYWYRQDPGQGLRLIYYSQIVNDFQKGDIAEGYSVSREKKESFPLTVTSAQKNPTAFYLCASSIEGLNTEAFFGQGTRLTVV.

This chain joins TRBV30 and TRBJ1-5, with D possibly TRBD1 on 5 matching bases. The V gene lost 5 bases and the J gene lost 0 bases, with 11 bases spanning the gap. CDR1 and CDR2 from the germline V gene are GTSNPN and SVGIG (reference sequence). CDR3 length equals 14 residues. The CDR3 sequence is CAWAGGNSNQPQHF. The CDR3, as DNA: TGTGCCTGGGCGGGGGGGAATAGCAATCAGCCCCAGCATTTT.

This clone was picked up one time. The CDR3 bases are TGTGCCAGCAGCCAAGACGGGGGACAATATAATGAAAAACTGTTTTTT. Protein: CASSQDGGQYNEKLFF. The V gene is TRBV14, the J gene TRBJ1-4, with D perhaps matching TRBD1 (6 bases). This CDR3 comprises 16 residues. Germline V lookup: CDR1 SGHDN, CDR2 FVKESK. The V end was cut by 0 bases, the J end by 4 bases, with 12 bases between.

This clone has just one count. This chain joins TRBV4-1 and TRBJ1-5; D is unclear. The CDR3 runs 15 residues. CDR1 and CDR2 from the germline V gene are MGHRA and YSYEKL. Trimming stripped 0 bases from V and 7 bases from J, with 13 bases between. The CDR3 region is CASSQDDNFLQPQHF. In nucleotides, the CDR3 is TGCGCCAGCAGCCAAGACGACAATTTCTTGCAGCCCCAGCATTTT.

This chain joins TRBV11-1 and TRBJ1-1; 10 positions agree with TRBD1. The CDR3 covers 17 residues. From germline, CDR1 is SGHAT and CDR2 FQDESV (reference sequence). The ends lost 3 bases at V and 4 bases at J; junction bases unmatched: 11. CDR3 DNA: TGTGCCAGCAGCTTGGGAAGACAGGGGGCGAGGAGCACTGAAGCTTTCTTT. It encodes CASSLGRQGARSTEAFF.

As for this clone: At one end the junction does not follow the germline gene, possibly because of a read error. Other DNA variants within this sample encode the same CDR3. The rearrangement links TRBV5-4 to TRBJ2-3; D call uncertain. Germline values: CDR1 SGHNT, CDR2 YYREEE (reference sequence). The CDR3 spans 13 residues. In DNA, the CDR3 is TGCGCCAGCAGCTTGAATACCCCAGATACGCAGTATTTT. Protein product: CASSLNTPDTQYF.